A single sample is the source of the 13 T cell receptor beta chains below, sequenced in a study of blood T cells in healthy people across ages. Next came a second PCR, run for about 6 to 11 cycles, which used a sample-barcoded 5' primer along with a J-beta primer mix. TCRdb re-called the 5' RACE reads through MiXCR, storing one row per CDR3 protein. The table lists 1.5 million to 2 million distinct CDR3 sequences, 34% of them singletons. Sample: blood. The receptors derive from a woman under 40 in good health.

In DNA, the CDR3 is TGTGCCAGCTCACCCCGACAGGAGGAGAACACTGAAGCTTTCTTT. Translated, it gives CASSPRQEENTEAFF. The gene calls are TRBV18 and TRBJ1-1, with D tentatively TRBD1 (6 bases). The V and J ends lost 3 bases and 1 base respectively, with 12 bases between them. CDR1 KGHSH and CDR2 LQKENI come from the germline V gene. CDR3 length equals 15 residues.

The chain links TRBV21-1 to TRBJ2-6; the table's D call TRBD2 went unverified against the DNA. TRBV21-1 is a recognized pseudogene. The CDR3 extends over 19 amino acids. The CDR3 loop is CASSKTGTSAYSGANVLTF. The CDR3 bases are TGTGCCAGCAGCAAAACCGGGACTAGCGCGTACTCTGGGGCCAACGTCCTGACTTTC.

This clonotype turned up a few times. The chain uses TRBV20-1 and TRBJ2-7, with TRBD1 identical over 8 bases. The CDR3 sequence is 13 residues long. The germline CDR1 and CDR2 sequences are DFQATT and SNEGSKA (reference sequence). V dropped 1 base and J dropped 5; count of bases not matched to a gene: 4. The CDR3 reads CSARGQGRHEQYF. Here the CDR3 DNA reads TGCAGTGCTAGAGGACAGGGGAGGCACGAGCAGTACTTC.

This clonotype occurred a few times. The chain has TRBV24-1 and TRBJ2-1; D perhaps matches TRBD2 (6 bases). The germline gives CDR1 KGHDR, CDR2 SFDVKD. The CDR3 spans 15 residues. The ends were cut back, 3 bases at V and 5 bases at J, with 13 bases in the middle. The CDR3 DNA is TGTGCCACCAGTGATCCGGGACTCCTCAACAATGAGCAGTTCTTC. Protein: CATSDPGLLNNEQFF.

The chain couples TRBV20-1 to TRBJ2-5; 7 bases map to TRBD2. V trimming: 6 bases; J trimming: 2 bases; junction bases outside the gene matches: 12. The CDR3 loop spans 15 amino acids. Germline V gene lookup returns CDR1 DFQATT and CDR2 SNEGSKA (reference sequence). The CDR3 loop is CSAPPSGQPQETQYF. CDR3 bases: TGCAGTGCGCCCCCTAGCGGACAACCGCAAGAGACCCAGTACTTC.

This clonotype was observed a few times. The chain has TRBV20-1 and TRBJ2-5, with a weak D call TRBD2 (7 bases). This CDR3 region has 12 residues. Germline CDR1 reads DFQATT; CDR2 reads SNEGSKA (reference sequence). V dropped 6 bases and J dropped 5 bases, with 13 bases sitting between them. CDR3 amino acids: CSAGGPVETQYF. The CDR3 DNA is TGCAGTGCGGGGGGGCCGGTTGAGACCCAGTACTTC.

This chain uses TRBV28 with TRBJ2-5; D could derive from TRBD1 or TRBD2 (7 bases each). The germline CDR1 and CDR2 sequences are MDHEN and SYDVKM. The CDR3 consists of 15 residues. V was trimmed by 7 bases and J by 1 base, leaving 16 bases between them. CDR3 bases: TGTGCCAGCAACCCAGACAGGGAGGGCCAAGAGACCCAGTACTTC. Its translation is CASNPDREGQETQYF.

The chain links TRBV11-2 to TRBJ1-2, with no clear D. Trimming removed 3 bases at V and 6 bases at J, with 14 bases between. Per the germline V gene, CDR1 is SGHAT and CDR2 is FQNNGV. CDR3 size: 14 residues. The CDR3 DNA follows: TGTGCCAGCAGCTTGTTTCACGGGTCGGATGGCTACACCTTC. It codes for CASSLFHGSDGYTF.

A few counts support this clonotype. CDR3 DNA sequence: TGCGCCAGCAGCGCTGGGACTAGCGGGAGAGGGGGGGAGTTCTTC. Its protein is CASSAGTSGRGGEFF. This chain connects TRBV5-1 to TRBJ2-1; 14 bases match TRBD2. This CDR3 contains 15 residues. The V and J ends lost 4 bases and 14 bases, in that order; junction bases with no gene match: 11. Germline V gene sequence: CDR1 SGHRS, CDR2 YFSETQ.

This clonotype has at least ten counts. The CDR3 loop reads CSVGSRPDEQYF. As DNA, the CDR3 is TGCAGCGTTGGTTCCAGGCCCGACGAGCAGTACTTC. This chain connects TRBV29-1 to TRBJ2-7; D unresolved. The germline V and J ends were trimmed by 4 bases and 5 bases, with 12 bases remaining between them. The germline CDR1 and CDR2 sequences are SQVTM and ANQGSEA. CDR3 length: 12 amino acids.

The rearrangement links TRBV29-1 to TRBJ1-2; D not resolved. The CDR3 sequence is 15 residues long. CDR1 and CDR2 (germline): SQVTM, ANQGSEA. V gave up 0 bases and J gave up 1 base, with 12 bases separating them. CDR3 coding DNA: TGCAGCGTTGAAGATCGGGGAAACGGTAACTATGGCTACACCTTC. This codes for CSVEDRGNGNYGYTF.

This chain uses TRBV5-1 with TRBJ1-5, with no clear D. V was shortened by 3 bases and J by 0 bases, with 28 bases between the two germline ends. The germline gives CDR1 SGHRS, CDR2 YFSETQ. The CDR3 is 21 residues long. CDR3 loop: CASSSIYKPRMGGYSNQPQHF. Here the CDR3 DNA reads TGCGCCAGCAGCTCCATTTATAAGCCCAGGATGGGCGGTTATAGCAATCAGCCCCAGCATTTT.

This clonotype was detected once. The genes are TRBV20-1 and TRBJ1-4; TRBD1 is a possible D gene (5 bases). Germline V gene lookup returns CDR1 DFQATT and CDR2 SNEGSKA (reference sequence). Trimming removed 3 bases from V and 7 bases from J, with 15 bases in between. CDR3 length: 14 amino acids. In nucleotides, the CDR3 is TGCAGTGCTAGTTCGGGGGGGAAGGGTGAAAAACTGTTTTTT. This codes for CSASSGGKGEKLFF.